These 29 T cell receptor beta chains were sequenced from one sample in a study of T-cell memory formation after mild COVID-19. TCRdb analysed the 5' RACE reads with MiXCR anew, one entry per CDR3 protein. The repertoire holds about 200,000 distinct CDR3 sequences, roughly 18% seen once, with around 2.4% in the top ten. What was sequenced was PBMCs or a T cell subset sorted from them (not recorded which). All receptors come from an adult woman who had mild COVID-19 (a few samples of this study predate the infection). Cell type and time point are not known.

This rearrangement joins TRBV4-3 to TRBJ2-1; D is undetermined. Germline V gene data show CDR1 as LGHNA and CDR2 as YSLEER. CDR3 size: 13 residues. Deletions cut 4 bases from V and 6 bases from J, with 10 bases between. This CDR3 is CASSLRSTNEQFF. The CDR3 DNA reads as TGCGCCAGCAGCCTCCGGTCTACCAATGAGCAGTTCTTC.

This clonotype has more than one count but fewer than ten. CDR3 nucleotide sequence: TGTGCCAGCAGGAGACGGCCTTTTCTGGAGACCCAGTACTTC. Translating it yields CASRRRPFLETQYF. The chain combines TRBV7-2 with TRBJ2-5; no reliable D call. Trimming cost V 6 bases and J 5 bases, with 16 bases left between them. Germline CDR1 reads SGHTA; CDR2 reads FQGNSA. This CDR3 has 14 amino acids.

This clonotype was seen a handful of times. The chain uses TRBV20-1 and TRBJ2-7; D is unclear. Germline CDR1 and CDR2: DFQATT and SNEGSKA (reference sequence). The CDR3 has 11 amino acids. Trimming removed 6 bases at V and 5 bases at J, with 11 bases between. CDR3: CSAVSGHEQYF. CDR3 DNA sequence: TGCAGTGCGGTTTCAGGACACGAGCAGTACTTC.

This clonotype has ten or more counts. The J gene is TRBJ2-4, the V gene TRBV12-3 or TRBV12-4; 8 bases match TRBD2. The junction had 4 bases not matched to a gene; V was cut back by 3 bases and J by 3 bases. The CDR3 is 15 residues long. In DNA form, the CDR3 reads TGTGCCAGCAGTTTCGGGAGGGGAAACAAAAACATTCAGTACTTC. Translated: CASSFGRGNKNIQYF.

Here the CDR3 DNA reads TGTGCCAGCAGTTTATATTTCTACAGGGGAGATAATGAGCAGTTCTTC. Translating it yields CASSLYFYRGDNEQFF. The rearrangement links TRBV12-3 or TRBV12-4 to TRBJ2-1, with 7 bases that match TRBD1. J was trimmed by 7 bases and V by 2 bases; bases with no gene match: 11. CDR3 length equals 16 residues.

The V gene is TRBV5-1, the J gene TRBJ1-2; 7 positions match TRBD1. Unmatched junction bases numbered 6, after V lost 0 bases and J lost 4 bases. Germline lookup yields CDR1 SGHRS and CDR2 YFSETQ. CDR3 length: 15 amino acids. In DNA form, the CDR3 reads TGCGCCAGCAGCTTGGAGTATCGGGACAGCTATGGCTACACCTTC. As protein: CASSLEYRDSYGYTF.

This clonotype was picked up many times. V gene TRBV4-2 combines with J gene TRBJ2-1; 13 positions agree with TRBD2. The CDR3 spans 17 residues. Germline trimming cut 6 bases from V and 0 bases from J; bases unmatched to any gene: 5. Germline CDR1 is LGHNA and CDR2 is YNFKEQ. CDR3 bases: TGTGCCAGCAGAGGGACTAGCGGGATGAGCTCCTACAATGAGCAGTTCTTC. This gives the protein CASRGTSGMSSYNEQFF.

The rearrangement uses TRBV5-1 and TRBJ2-7; D possibly corresponds to TRBD2 (6 bases). V was clipped by 4 bases and J by 2 bases, with 16 bases between them. Germline CDR1 and CDR2: SGHRS and YFSETQ. CDR3 length: 15 residues. The CDR3 bases are TGCGCCAGCAGCCCGGCCGCATCTAGCGCCTACGAGCAGTACTTC. It codes for CASSPAASSAYEQYF.

The CDR3 DNA reads TGCGCCAGCAGCGGGACAGGCGGGGATTACGAGCAGTACTTC. Encoded protein: CASSGTGGDYEQYF. The chain couples TRBV5-1 to TRBJ2-7, with 8 bases identical to TRBD1. Per germline, CDR1 SGHRS and CDR2 YFSETQ. The trim removed 4 bases at V and 4 bases at J, leaving 7 bases unmatched. This CDR3 comprises 14 residues.

This chain links TRBV5-1 with TRBJ2-1, with D possibly being TRBD1 or TRBD2 (5 bases each). Germline V gene data show CDR1 as SGHRS and CDR2 as YFSETQ. The CDR3 totals 15 residues. V shed 3 bases and J shed 6 bases, with 16 bases lying between them. The CDR3 region is CASSSARTGTNEQFF. The DNA of the CDR3 is TGCGCCAGCAGCTCGGCCCGGACGGGGACCAATGAGCAGTTCTTC.

In its sample, this clonotype was seen many times. The chain uses TRBV25-1 and TRBJ1-1; D ambiguous. V gave up 4 bases and J gave up 0 bases, with 6 bases separating them. Germline lookup yields CDR1 MGHDK and CDR2 SYGVNS. This CDR3 contains 13 residues. The CDR3 is CASSVGLNTEAFF. As DNA, the CDR3 is TGTGCCAGCAGTGTAGGGTTGAACACTGAAGCTTTCTTT.

This clonotype was detected only a few times. The chain is built from TRBV5-4 and TRBJ2-1, with D perhaps matching TRBD1 (6 bases). CDR3 length: 16 amino acids. Per germline, CDR1 SGHNT and CDR2 YYREEE (reference sequence). Trimming took off 6 bases at V and 9 bases at J, with 25 bases between the two ends. This chain's CDR3 is CASTSLVGGGGTEQFF. As DNA, the CDR3 is TGTGCCAGCACCAGCTTGGTAGGGGGTGGGGGCACTGAGCAGTTCTTC.

This clonotype was recorded at least ten times. The chain is built from TRBV5-1 and TRBJ1-1; D call uncertain. The CDR3 has 13 residues. Deletions cut 2 bases from V and 0 bases from J, with 5 bases between. Germline V lookup: CDR1 SGHRS, CDR2 YFSETQ. CDR3 DNA: TGCGCCAGCAGCTTTGCGTTGAACACTGAAGCTTTCTTT. It encodes CASSFALNTEAFF.

This clonotype has just a few counts. The chain combines TRBV7-2 with TRBJ2-3; 7 positions match TRBD1. CDR1 and CDR2 from the germline V gene are SGHTA and FQGNSA. The J segment lost 5 bases and the V segment lost 5 bases, leaving 10 bases of the junction unmatched. The CDR3 consists of 15 residues. Here the CDR3 reads CASSRTGRGRDTQYF. CDR3 in DNA: TGTGCCAGCAGCAGGACAGGACGGGGACGAGATACGCAGTATTTT.

This clonotype was seen a few times. The rearrangement joins TRBV12-3 or TRBV12-4 to TRBJ1-6, with 9 bases matching TRBD1. V was clipped by 6 bases and J by 6 bases; unmatched bases: 6. The CDR3 totals 15 residues. The CDR3, as DNA: TGTGCCAGCAGGTTCAGGGACAGGGCTAATTCACCCCTCCACTTT. This codes for CASRFRDRANSPLHF.

This clonotype was picked up many times. The J gene is TRBJ2-7, the V gene TRBV5-5; 7 bases map to TRBD1. Germline CDR1 is SGHKS and CDR2 is YYEKEE (reference sequence). This CDR3 has 15 amino acids. V was pared by 4 bases and J by 3 bases, with 10 bases of the junction left unmatched. Here the CDR3 reads CASSRGQQAYYEQYF. CDR3 nucleotides: TGTGCCAGCAGCAGGGGACAGCAAGCGTACTACGAGCAGTACTTC.

The chain links TRBV3-1 to TRBJ1-3; tentatively, D is TRBD1 (6 bases). CDR1 and CDR2 (germline): LGHDT, YNNKEL (reference sequence). The CDR3 sequence is 16 residues long. V lost 4 bases, J lost 1 base, and 14 bases lay in between. The CDR3 loop reads CASSPTGALSGNTIYF. Here the CDR3 DNA reads TGTGCCAGCAGCCCGACAGGCGCTCTTTCTGGAAACACCATATATTTT.

The chain recombines TRBV9 with TRBJ2-3, with no clear D. The CDR3 length is 11 residues. The V gene's germline CDR1 is SGDLS and CDR2 YYNGEE. Trimming took off 7 bases at V and 4 bases at J, with 7 bases between the two ends. CDR3 amino acids: CASSVADTQYF. DNA for the CDR3: TGTGCCAGCTCGGTGGCAGATACGCAGTATTTT.

This clonotype was seen a few times. The chain links TRBV24-1 to TRBJ1-4; D is undetermined. With 1 base removed from V and 8 bases from J, the gap between germline ends came to 10 bases. The CDR3 length is 14 residues. The germline V gene has CDR1 KGHDR and CDR2 SFDVKD. CDR3 region: CATSDLRVPEKLFF. The DNA of the CDR3 is TGTGCCACCAGTGATTTAAGGGTCCCAGAAAAACTGTTTTTT.

This clonotype was seen a few times. The rearrangement joins TRBV12-3 or TRBV12-4 to TRBJ2-3; the D is unclear. The CDR3 extends over 14 amino acids. Trimming shortened V by 6 bases and J by 1 base, and 11 bases separated the two germline ends. The CDR3 nucleotides are TGTGCCAGCAGAATGCAGCTGGGCACAGATACGCAGTATTTT. Translated, it gives CASRMQLGTDTQYF.

The V and J genes are TRBV5-6 and TRBJ2-1; no firm D call. The CDR3 covers 12 residues. The ends were cut back, 0 bases at V and 5 bases at J, with 3 bases in the middle. From germline, CDR1 is SGHDT and CDR2 YYEEEE. CDR3 residues: CASSLDDNEQFF. As DNA, the CDR3 is TGTGCCAGCAGCTTGGACGACAATGAGCAGTTCTTC.

This clonotype was seen more than once but under ten times. The rearrangement joins TRBV5-4 to TRBJ2-7, with 12 nucleotides matching TRBD1. The CDR3 loop spans 16 amino acids. Germline CDR1 SGHNT, CDR2 YYREEE (reference sequence). With V trimmed by 1 base and J by 4 bases, 6 bases remained unmatched. This CDR3 reads CASSLMGQGASYEQYF. As DNA, the CDR3 is TGTGCCAGCAGCTTGATGGGACAGGGGGCGAGTTACGAGCAGTACTTC.

This clonotype was counted between two and nine times. The V and J genes are TRBV29-1 and TRBJ1-1; possibly TRBD1 for D (6 bases). V was cut by 7 bases and J by 0 bases, with 12 bases left in between. Germline CDR1 reads SQVTM; CDR2 reads ANQGSEA. The CDR3 sequence is 13 residues long. The CDR3 reads CSAPGHLNTEAFF. The CDR3 bases are TGCAGCGCCCCGGGACATCTGAACACTGAAGCTTTCTTT. The complete variable domain, with remaining parts taken from reference TRBV29-1 and TRBJ1-1, reads SAVISQKPSRDICQRGTSLTIQCQVDSQVTMMFWYRQQPGQSLTLIATANQGSEATYESGFVIDKFPISRPNLTFSTLTVSNMSPEDSSIYLCSAPGHLNTEAFFGQGTRLTVV.

This clonotype was observed a handful of times. The chain joins TRBV7-3 to TRBJ2-3, with 8 bases fitting TRBD2. Unmatched junction bases numbered 13, after V lost 1 base and J lost 4 bases. Germline V CDR1 and CDR2: SGHTA, FQGTGA. The CDR3 spans 18 residues. CDR3 in DNA: TGTGCCAGCAGCTTAATCGGGTCCAGCGGGAGATGGGCAGATACGCAGTATTTT. Its translation: CASSLIGSSGRWADTQYF.

This clonotype was seen only a few times. The chain is built from TRBV7-2 and TRBJ1-4; tentative D call: TRBD1 (6 bases). The V gene's germline CDR1 is SGHTA and CDR2 FQGNSA. The CDR3 runs 14 residues. Trimming stripped 3 bases from V and 1 base from J, with 6 bases between. Here the CDR3 reads CASSLTGTNEKLFF. CDR3 nucleotides: TGTGCCAGCAGCTTGACAGGAACTAATGAAAAACTGTTTTTT.

This clonotype has a count of ten or more. The chain has TRBV7-3 and TRBJ2-3; D perhaps matches TRBD2 (6 bases). The CDR3 loop spans 15 amino acids. Germline V lookup: CDR1 SGHTA, CDR2 FQGTGA. V was trimmed by 1 base and J by 2 bases, leaving 10 bases between them. The CDR3 nucleotides read TGTGCCAGCAGCTTAAGCGGCGGGACCACAGATACGCAGTATTTT. This codes for CASSLSGGTTDTQYF.

The chain recombines TRBV15 with TRBJ1-2; TRBD1 matches 8 bases. The CDR3 runs 15 residues. The J segment lost 8 bases and the V segment lost 0 bases, leaving 8 bases of the junction unmatched. Germline V gene sequence: CDR1 LNHNV, CDR2 YYDKDF (reference sequence). This chain's CDR3 is CATSRDRETGEGYTF. As DNA, the CDR3 is TGTGCCACCAGCAGAGATCGTGAGACAGGGGAGGGCTACACCTTC.

CDR3 residues: CASSQRAGDDEQYF. The CDR3 DNA reads as TGCGCCAGCAGCCAAAGGGCAGGGGACGACGAGCAGTACTTC. The V call is TRBV4-3, the J call TRBJ2-7; D may be TRBD1 (6 bases). Germline CDR1 is LGHNA and CDR2 is YSLEER. With 2 bases removed from V and 5 bases from J, the gap between germline ends came to 13 bases. The CDR3 length is 14 residues.

This chain joins TRBV7-6 and TRBJ1-1; D is undetermined. Trimming removed 1 base at V and 0 bases at J, with 12 bases between. The CDR3 length is 16 residues. Per germline, CDR1 SGHVS and CDR2 FNYEAQ. CDR3 nucleotides: TGTGCCAGCAGCTTAGAAGGGTGGACCATGAACACTGAAGCTTTCTTT. Amino acids: CASSLEGWTMNTEAFF.